This T cell receptor beta chain was identified in a study of blood T cell repertoires in COVID-19. Study as a whole: Researchers got acute and convalescent COVID-19 samples from the United States, Italy and Spain. PBMCs, B-cell-depleted T cells, or T cells provided the cDNA or gDNA that made up the material.

This clone came up a few times. With V trimmed by 0 bases and J by 4 bases, 5 bases remained unmatched. There are 16 residues in the CDR3. How the authors handled the data: Reference gene primer amplification yielded estimated nucleated cell counts. Sequencing was performed with immunoSEQ multiplex PCR; in TCRdb, only in-frame clones are kept and a portion is missing. V and J calls and clone size are given by that table; D and trimming were obtained from the DNA. The table has 100,000 to 150,000 clones, 85% seen once. The clonotype was recovered from a woman older than 75 with COVID-19, enrolled during active disease. Sequenced sample: peripheral blood. The chain links TRBV23-1 to TRBJ2-5; TRBD2 aligns across 10 bases. TRBV23-1 is filed as an ORF, its function uncertain. The CDR3 sequence is CASSQSTLAGVETQYF. Written as DNA, the CDR3 is TGCGCCAGCAGTCAATCTACGCTAGCGGGAGTAGAGACCCAGTACTTC.